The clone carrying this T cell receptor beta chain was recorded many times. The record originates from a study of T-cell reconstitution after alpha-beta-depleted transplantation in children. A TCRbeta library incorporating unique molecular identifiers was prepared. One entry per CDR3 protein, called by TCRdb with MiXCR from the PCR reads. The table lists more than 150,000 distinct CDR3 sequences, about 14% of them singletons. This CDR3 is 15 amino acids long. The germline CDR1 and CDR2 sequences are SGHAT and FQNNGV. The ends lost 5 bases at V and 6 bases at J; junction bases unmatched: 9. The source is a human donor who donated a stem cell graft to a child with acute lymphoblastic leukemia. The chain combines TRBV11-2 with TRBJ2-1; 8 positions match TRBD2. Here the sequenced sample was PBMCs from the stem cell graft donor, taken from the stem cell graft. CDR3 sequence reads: CASSQVGTSANEQFF. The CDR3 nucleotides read TGTGCCAGCAGCCAAGTCGGGACTAGTGCCAATGAGCAGTTCTTC.